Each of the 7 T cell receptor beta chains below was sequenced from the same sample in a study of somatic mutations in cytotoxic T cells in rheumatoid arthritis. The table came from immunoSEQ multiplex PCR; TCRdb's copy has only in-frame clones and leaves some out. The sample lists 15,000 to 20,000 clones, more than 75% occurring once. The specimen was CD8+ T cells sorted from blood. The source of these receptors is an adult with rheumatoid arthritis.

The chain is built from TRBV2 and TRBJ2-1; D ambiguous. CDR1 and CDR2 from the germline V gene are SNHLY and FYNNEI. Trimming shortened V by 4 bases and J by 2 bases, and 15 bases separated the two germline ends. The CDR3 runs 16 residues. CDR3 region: CASSAYPVDPYNEQFF. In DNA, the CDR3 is TGTGCCAGCAGTGCCTACCCCGTCGACCCCTACAATGAGCAGTTCTTC.

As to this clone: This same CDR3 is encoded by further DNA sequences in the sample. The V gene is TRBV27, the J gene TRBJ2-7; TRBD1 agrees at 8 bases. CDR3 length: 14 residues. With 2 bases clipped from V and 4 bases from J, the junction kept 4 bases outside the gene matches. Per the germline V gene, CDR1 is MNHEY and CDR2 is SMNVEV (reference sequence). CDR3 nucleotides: TGTGCCAGCAGTTTAGGACAGGGTGGTTACGAGCAGTACTTC. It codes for CASSLGQGGYEQYF.

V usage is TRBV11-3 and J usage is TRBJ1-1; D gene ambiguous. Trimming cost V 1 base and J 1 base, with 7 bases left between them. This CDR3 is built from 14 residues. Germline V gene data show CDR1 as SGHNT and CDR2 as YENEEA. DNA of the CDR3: TGTGCCAGCAGCTTAGGCCCGGGGAACACTGAAGCTTTCTTT. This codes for CASSLGPGNTEAFF.

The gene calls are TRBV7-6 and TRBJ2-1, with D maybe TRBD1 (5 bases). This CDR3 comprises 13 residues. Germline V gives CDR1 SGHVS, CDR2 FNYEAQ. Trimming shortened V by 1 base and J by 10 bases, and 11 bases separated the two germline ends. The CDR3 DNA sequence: TGTGCCAGCAGCTTAGGAGTGGGGCGGGAGCAGTTCTTC. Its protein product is CASSLGVGREQFF. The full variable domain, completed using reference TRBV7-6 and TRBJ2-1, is GAGVSQSPRYKVTKRGQDVALRCDPISGHVSLYWYRQALGQGPEFLTYFNYEAQQDKSGLPNDRFSAERPEGSISTLTIQRTEQRDSAMYRCASSLGVGREQFFGPGTRLTVL.

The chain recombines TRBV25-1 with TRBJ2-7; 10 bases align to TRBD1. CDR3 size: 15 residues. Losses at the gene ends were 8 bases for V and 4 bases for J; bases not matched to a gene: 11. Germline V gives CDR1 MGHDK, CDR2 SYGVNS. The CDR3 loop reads CASSSRDRGRYEQYF. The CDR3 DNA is TGTGCCAGCTCCAGTCGGGACAGGGGTCGTTACGAGCAGTACTTC.

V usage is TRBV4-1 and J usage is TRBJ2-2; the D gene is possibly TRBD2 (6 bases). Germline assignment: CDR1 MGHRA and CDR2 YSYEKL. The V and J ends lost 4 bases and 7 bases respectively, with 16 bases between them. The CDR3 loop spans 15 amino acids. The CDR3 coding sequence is TGCGCCAGCAGCCCGGGGGTCCTAGCGAGCGGGGAGCTGTTTTTT. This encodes CASSPGVLASGELFF.

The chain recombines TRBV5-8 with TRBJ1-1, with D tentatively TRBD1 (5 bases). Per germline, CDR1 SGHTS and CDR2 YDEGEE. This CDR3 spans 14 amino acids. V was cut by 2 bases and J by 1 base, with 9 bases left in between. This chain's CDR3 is CASSFRETNTEAFF. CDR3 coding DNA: TGTGCCAGCAGCTTCAGGGAAACGAACACTGAAGCTTTCTTT.